These 24 T cell receptor beta chains originate from one sample sequenced in a study of Graves' ophthalmopathy and Graves' hyperthyroidism (dated by TCRdb to between 2018 and 2020). Data came from an Illumina HiSeq 2000. For repertoire sequencing, the TCR beta CDR3 regions were amplified from RNA transcripts. HTBI primers and the Qiagen OneStep RT-PCR kit were used in a first-round RT-PCR, which was followed by a second-round multiplex PCR, size selection and purification. In-frame beta chains were kept once TCRdb had trimmed the public reads at Q25 with fastp and called clones with MiXCR. Rows merge per CDR3 protein into single entries with the most common DNA and genes. The sample yields 600,000 to 700,000 distinct CDR3 sequences; roughly 41% were counted once. The biggest ten clones account for over 2.5% of the sample. Material for sequencing was peripheral blood. The receptors derive from an adult man with Graves' ophthalmopathy.

J is TRBJ1-6 and V is TRBV2; no firm D call. The germline gives CDR1 SNHLY, CDR2 FYNNEI. With 2 bases removed from V and 13 bases from J, the gap between germline ends came to 12 bases. This CDR3 comprises 13 residues. CDR3 bases: TGTGCCAGCAGTGAATTGGGAATTCGGCCCCTCCACTTT. The encoded protein is CASSELGIRPLHF.

This clonotype was observed at least ten times. V and J are TRBV19 and TRBJ1-4; D might be TRBD1 (5 bases). V shed 7 bases and J shed 3 bases, with 12 bases lying between them. The length of the CDR3 is 14 residues. CDR1 and CDR2 from the germline V gene are LNHDA and SQIVND (reference sequence). The CDR3 nucleotides are TGTGCCAGTACCAACAGGTCGCCTAATGAAAAACTGTTTTTT. Translated, it gives CASTNRSPNEKLFF.

J is TRBJ1-1 and V is TRBV29-1; 9 nucleotides align to TRBD1. Germline V CDR1 and CDR2: SQVTM, ANQGSEA. V trimming: 7 bases; J trimming: 1 base; junction bases outside the gene matches: 4. The CDR3 has 13 amino acids. CDR3 amino acids: CSAQGAKNTEAFF. In DNA, the CDR3 is TGCAGCGCACAGGGGGCTAAGAACACTGAAGCTTTCTTT.

J is TRBJ2-7 and V is TRBV30, with TRBD2 matching over 8 bases. Germline-derived CDR1 and CDR2 are GTSNPN and SVGIG (reference sequence). The CDR3 length is 13 residues. V lost 0 bases to trimming and J lost 4 bases; unmatched junction nucleotides: 2. CDR3 DNA: TGTGCCTGGAGTGTGTCGGGAGGGTACGAGCAGTACTTC. Translation gives CAWSVSGGYEQYF.

This clonotype was seen ten or more times. The chain recombines TRBV10-3 with TRBJ2-3; the D gene is possibly TRBD2 (6 bases). Germline V CDR1 and CDR2: ENHRY, SYGVKD. The length of the CDR3 is 13 residues. Trimming stripped 7 bases from V and 3 bases from J, with 11 bases between. In DNA form, the CDR3 reads TGTGCCATCATGGGAGGAGGGACAGATACGCAGTATTTT. It yields the protein CAIMGGGTDTQYF.

Regarding this clonotype: Since a much larger clone is just one base distant, this may be a read error. This CDR3 fails to terminate in the conserved phenylalanine or tryptophan, so it likely reflects a read error. CDR3 sequence reads: CASSLALGDEQYL. The CDR3 nucleotides are TGCGCCAGCAGCTTGGCCTTGGGGGACGAGCAGTACCTC. V usage is TRBV5-1 and J usage is TRBJ2-7; the D gene could be TRBD1 or TRBD2 (5 bases each). V lost 0 bases and J lost 5, with 9 bases in between. Germline lookup yields CDR1 SGHRS and CDR2 YFSETQ. This CDR3 is built from 13 residues.

This clonotype was seen more than once but under ten times. The chain carries TRBV19 and TRBJ1-2, with a tentative D call TRBD1 (5 bases). CDR3 length: 17 amino acids. V was pared by 3 bases and J by 2 bases, with 19 bases between. The germline V gene has CDR1 LNHDA and CDR2 SQIVND (reference sequence). For the CDR3, the DNA is TGTGCCAGTAGTATCGGCCTTGGGGGTCGGATGAACTATGGCTACACCTTC. Translated, it gives CASSIGLGGRMNYGYTF.

In regard to this clonotype: This sequence may be a read error, since a much larger clone differs from it by one base. The chain joins TRBV9 to TRBJ1-2, with D uncertain. The CDR3 totals 13 residues. CDR1 is SGDLS, CDR2 YYNGEE, per germline. V shed 2 bases and J shed 7 bases, with 12 bases lying between them. DNA of the CDR3: TGTGCCAGCAGCGTGGGCAGGTTGGGTGGCTACACCTTC. Protein sequence: CASSVGRLGGYTF.

The V and J genes are TRBV20-1 and TRBJ2-2, with TRBD2 identical over 9 bases. The trim removed 3 bases at V and 1 base at J, leaving 6 bases unmatched. CDR3 length: 16 amino acids. CDR1 and CDR2 (germline): DFQATT, SNEGSKA (reference sequence). CDR3 nucleotides: TGCAGTGCTAGCAGCATTAGCGGGGGGAACACCGGGGAGCTGTTTTTT. Residues: CSASSISGGNTGELFF.

This clonotype was seen only a few times. The rearrangement links TRBV20-1 to TRBJ1-4, with D perhaps matching TRBD1 (5 bases). V lost 4 bases, J lost 3 bases, and 9 bases lay in between. This CDR3 spans 13 amino acids. The germline V gene has CDR1 DFQATT and CDR2 SNEGSKA (reference sequence). The CDR3 DNA reads TGCAGTGCTATAGGGGAGTCTAATGAAAAACTGTTTTTT. This translates into CSAIGESNEKLFF.

The J gene is TRBJ2-2, the V gene TRBV9; no reliable D call. Looked up from germline, CDR1 is SGDLS and CDR2 is YYNGEE. Trimming pared 5 bases from V and 0 bases from J, leaving 8 bases between. This CDR3 has 14 amino acids. This CDR3 reads CASSPRTNTGELFF. The CDR3 nucleotides read TGTGCCAGCAGTCCCCGAACGAACACCGGGGAGCTGTTTTTT.

Concerning this clonotype itself: An end of the junction does not agree with germline; a read error may underlie this. The chain carries TRBV20-1 and TRBJ2-7, with TRBD2 matching 11 bases. Germline V gives CDR1 DFQATT, CDR2 SNEGSKA (reference sequence). The CDR3 has 15 residues. The CDR3 region has the DNA TGCAGTGCGCAATTAGCGGGGGGGAGCTCCTACGGGCAGTACTTC. Translation gives CSAQLAGGSSYGQYF.

As concerns this clonotype: The conserved phenylalanine or tryptophan normally closing the CDR3 is absent here, so this likely arose from a read error. Because the CDR3's place on the DNA is in doubt, the DNA is left out and the CDR3 is given as listed by TCRdb. The chain carries TRBV7-9 and TRBJ2-5; the table's D call TRBD1 went unverified against the DNA. CDR1 and CDR2 (germline): SEHNR, FQNEAQ (reference sequence). From its first to its last residue, the CDR3 has 13 amino acids. CDR3 in amino acids: CASSPGTGEVRSI.

The sample holds many counts of this clonotype. J is TRBJ1-2 and V is TRBV6-5, with TRBD1 as a possible D gene (6 bases). This CDR3 has 14 residues. V was pared by 0 bases and J by 4 bases, with 9 bases between. Germline V gene data show CDR1 as MNHEY and CDR2 as SVGAGI. CDR3 DNA: TGTGCCAGCAGTTACTCGACAGGACTCTATGGCTACACCTTC. Amino acids: CASSYSTGLYGYTF.

This clonotype was found a few times. This rearrangement joins TRBV7-8 to TRBJ2-5, with 10 bases lining up with TRBD2. V shed 1 base, J shed 1 base, and the junction held 6 bases outside the gene matches. Germline V CDR1 and CDR2: SGHVS, FQNEAQ. CDR3 length: 17 amino acids. CDR3 in amino acids: CASSLGLAGPIQETQYF. CDR3 DNA: TGTGCCAGCAGCTTAGGACTAGCGGGCCCAATCCAAGAGACCCAGTACTTC.

This clonotype was seen at least ten times. The genes are TRBV11-2 and TRBJ1-1; a weak D match, TRBD1 (5 bases). Germline V CDR1 and CDR2: SGHAT, FQNNGV. Trimming shortened V by 2 bases and J by 2 bases, and 9 bases separated the two germline ends. The CDR3 is made up of 14 amino acids. The CDR3 region is CASSLPGSNTEAFF. In DNA form, the CDR3 reads TGTGCCAGCAGCTTACCAGGGAGTAACACTGAAGCTTTCTTT.

The chain employs TRBV10-3 and TRBJ2-5; possibly TRBD1 for D (5 bases). Germline V gene sequence: CDR1 ENHRY, CDR2 SYGVKD. With 5 bases removed from V and 7 bases from J, the gap between germline ends came to 8 bases. This CDR3 is built from 11 residues. The chain's CDR3 is CAISPQGTQYF. Here the CDR3 DNA reads TGTGCCATCAGTCCCCAGGGGACCCAGTACTTC.

V gene TRBV5-8 combines with J gene TRBJ2-7, with 11 positions matching TRBD1. V lost 5 bases to trimming and J lost 4 bases; unmatched junction nucleotides: 17. The length of the CDR3 is 18 residues. The V gene's germline CDR1 is SGHTS and CDR2 YDEGEE. The CDR3 DNA reads as TGTGCCAGCAGACGGGACAGGGGGAACTTTCGACTAGTTTACGAGCAGTACTTC. Its translation is CASRRDRGNFRLVYEQYF.

The genes are TRBV25-1 and TRBJ2-7, with D maybe TRBD1 (6 bases). The CDR3 runs to 14 residues. Germline V gene data show CDR1 as MGHDK and CDR2 as SYGVNS. Trimming cost V 8 bases and J 3 bases, with 17 bases left between them. The CDR3, as DNA: TGTGCCAGCTCACCACCGGGACAACTCTACGAGCAGTACTTC. This gives the protein CASSPPGQLYEQYF.

Worth noting for this clonotype: A much larger clonotype is one base distant, so this may be a read error. The rearrangement uses TRBV6-4 and TRBJ2-7, with 12 bases matching TRBD2. The CDR3 is made up of 15 amino acids. Looked up from germline, CDR1 is MRHNA and CDR2 is SNTAGT. CDR3 sequence: CASILAGGLSCEQYF. The CDR3 nucleotides are TGTGCCAGCATACTAGCGGGAGGCCTCTCCTGCGAGCAGTACTTC.

To note about this clonotype: An end of the junction differs from the germline gene, which may be a read error. The V call is TRBV24-1, the J call TRBJ1-5; D ambiguous. This CDR3 region has 15 residues. Per germline, CDR1 KGHDR and CDR2 SFDVKD. The CDR3 coding sequence is TGTGCCAGCAGTGAAGCCGGAGTCTCAGGTCAGCCCCAGCATTTT. Translation: CASSEAGVSGQPQHF.

The table lists this clonotype with many counts. The gene calls are TRBV7-2 and TRBJ1-5; D ambiguous. Trimming left V 1 base short and J 6 bases short, with 13 bases between. The CDR3 runs to 15 residues. The germline CDR1 and CDR2 sequences are SGHTA and FQGNSA. The CDR3 region is CASSLDAGSGQPQHF. The DNA of the CDR3 is TGTGCCAGCAGCTTAGATGCAGGCAGTGGTCAGCCCCAGCATTTT.

The chain couples TRBV10-3 to TRBJ2-7; TRBD2 might be the D (6 bases). The CDR3 is made up of 13 amino acids. V dropped 4 bases and J dropped 7 bases, with 14 bases sitting between them. Germline V gives CDR1 ENHRY, CDR2 SYGVKD. The CDR3 spells CAISGQRAQEQYF. The CDR3 bases are TGTGCCATCAGTGGCCAGCGGGCACAAGAGCAGTACTTC.

This rearrangement joins TRBV7-2 to TRBJ2-2, with D unresolved. Trimming took off 6 bases at V and 3 bases at J, with 14 bases between the two ends. Germline assignment: CDR1 SGHTA and CDR2 FQGNSA. The CDR3 is 15 residues long. CDR3 DNA sequence: TGTGCCAGCAGTCCCGGGCGGCAGTACACCGGGGAGCTGTTTTTT. The encoded protein is CASSPGRQYTGELFF.